This T cell receptor beta chain comes out of a study of type 1 and type 2 diabetes patients. Study-wide context: From PBMCs, CD4+ and CD8+ T cells were isolated by magnetic microbeads. Study-wide findings and caveats: Some HECs seen only in T1D might also appear in more T2D or control samples.

J gave up 4 bases and V 2 bases, and 1 base lay outside the gene matches. The CDR3 sequence is 13 residues long. In germline, CDR1 is MDHEN, CDR2 SYDVKM. PCR was run on genomic DNA. The TCR beta CDR3 region was amplified using 30 forward and 13 reverse primers. TCRdb fed the multiplex PCR reads into MiXCR, producing one record per CDR3 protein. The sample records 270,000 or so distinct CDR3 sequences, 40% to 50% being singletons. This clonotype has more than one count but fewer than ten. The target antigen is unknown. This clonotype was sampled from a young man with type 2 diabetes. The material sequenced was peripheral blood mononuclear cells (PBMCs). The J gene is TRBJ1-1, the V gene TRBV28; 7 bases fit TRBD1. CDR3 DNA sequence: TGTGCCAGCAGTTTAACAGGGGTCACTGAAGCTTTCTTT. Protein product: CASSLTGVTEAFF. Looking up the rest from reference TRBV28 and TRBJ1-1 gives the full variable domain: DVKVTQSSRYLVKRTGEKVFLECVQDMDHENMFWYRQDPGLGLRLIYFSYDVKMKEKGDIPEGYSVSREKKERFSLILESASTNQTSMYLCASSLTGVTEAFFGQGTRLTVV.